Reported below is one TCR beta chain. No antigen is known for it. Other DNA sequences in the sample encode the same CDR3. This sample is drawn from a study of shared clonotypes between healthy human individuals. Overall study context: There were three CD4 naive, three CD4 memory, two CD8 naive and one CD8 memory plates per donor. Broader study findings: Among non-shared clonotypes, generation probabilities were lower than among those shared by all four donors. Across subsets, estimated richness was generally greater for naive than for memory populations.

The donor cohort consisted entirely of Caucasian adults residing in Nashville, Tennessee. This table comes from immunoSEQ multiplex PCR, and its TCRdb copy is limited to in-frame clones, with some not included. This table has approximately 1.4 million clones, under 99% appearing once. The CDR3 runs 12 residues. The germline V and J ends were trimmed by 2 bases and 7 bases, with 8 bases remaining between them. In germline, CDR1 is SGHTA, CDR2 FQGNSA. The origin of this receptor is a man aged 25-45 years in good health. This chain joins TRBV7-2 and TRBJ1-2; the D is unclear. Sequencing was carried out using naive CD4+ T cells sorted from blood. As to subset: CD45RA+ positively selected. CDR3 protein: CASSLSLAGYTF. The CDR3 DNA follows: TGTGCCAGCAGCTTAAGTTTAGCTGGCTACACCTTC.